The rows below give T cell receptor beta chains drawn from one sample of a study of vaccination and CD4 T cells after COVID-19. No antigens are known for them. TCRdb analysed the PCR reads with MiXCR anew, one entry per CDR3 protein. The sample lists approximately 7,900 distinct CDR3 sequences, 20% to 25% occurring once. This specimen was CD4+ T cells from blood, cultured in vitro, taken after SARS-CoV-2 vaccination. All receptors derive from a human donor who had recovered from COVID-19. The CDR3 runs from the conserved cysteine through the conserved F or W. A D gene is named only where the DNA matches it firmly. Clone size, where shown, is once, few, many, or a class for clones that have expanded.

>NA|medium-sized|TRBV7-9|TRBJ1-1
CASSLYQGGAFF
TGTGCCAGCAGCTTGTACCAGGGTGGAGCTTTCTTT
>NA|few|TRBV21-1|TRBJ1-5
CASSFQRTGRDQPQHF
TGTGCCAGCAGCTTTCAGAGGACAGGCAGGGATCAGCCCCAGCATTTT
>NA|few|TRBV6-1|TRBJ1-1
CASRRTENTEAFF
TGTGCCAGCAGACGGACGGAGAACACTGAAGCTTTCTTT
>TRBD1|few|TRBV4-2|TRBJ2-7
CASSQRQGAINEQYF
TGTGCCAGCAGCCAGAGACAGGGGGCGATAAACGAGCAGTACTTC
>NA|NA|TRBV6-5|TRBJ1-6
CASSYGVRQIYNSPLHF
TGTGCCAGCAGTTACGGTGTGAGACAGATCTATAATTCACCCCTCCACTTT
>TRBD1|medium-sized|TRBV28|TRBJ1-2
CASSSTGGYWYGYTF
TGTGCCAGCAGCAGTACAGGGGGTTATTGGTATGGCTACACCTTC
>NA|few|TRBV2|TRBJ1-2
CASSEGPGRDRYGYTF
TGTGCCAGCAGTGAAGGCCCCGGCAGGGACCGCTATGGCTACACCTTC
>TRBD1|NA|TRBV10-3|TRBJ2-7
CAISLTGFEQYF
TGTGCCATCAGCTTGACAGGGTTCGAGCAGTACTTC
>NA|NA|TRBV28|TRBJ2-1
CAPGGCVWNEQFF
TGTGCCCCAGGGGGGTGTGTGTGGAATGAGCAGTTCTTC
>NA|few|TRBV11-3|TRBJ1-1
CASGGLGTEAFF
TGTGCCAGCGGGGGGCTGGGCACTGAAGCTTTCTTT
>TRBD1|NA|TRBV6-5|TRBJ1-2
CASSYSGTGTRETPKVYGYTF
TGTGCCAGCAGTTATTCCGGGACAGGTACAAGGGAAACCCCTAAAGTGTATGGCTACACCTTC
>NA|NA|TRBV20-1|TRBJ1-2
CSARVGGGPGYGYTF
TGCAGTGCTAGAGTGGGGGGGGGGCCTGGGTATGGCTACACCTTC
>NA|few|TRBV19|TRBJ2-1
CASSIAEGRRFF
TGTGCCAGTAGTATAGCGGAGGGAAGGAGGTTCTTC
>TRBD1|NA|TRBV4-1|TRBJ1-1
CASSQMRRQGYTEAFF
TGCGCCAGCAGCCAAATGAGGAGACAGGGGTACACTGAAGCTTTCTTT
>TRBD1|medium-sized|TRBV7-8|TRBJ2-7
CASSLEGGQGFNEQYF
TGTGCCAGCAGCTTAGAGGGGGGACAGGGTTTCAACGAGCAGTACTTC
>TRBD2|NA|TRBV10-2|TRBJ2-3
CASSERGVFTDTQYF
TGCGCCAGCAGTGAGCGGGGGGTATTCACAGATACGCAGTATTTT
>NA|NA|TRBV11-3|TRBJ2-1
CASSPRGFDEQFF
TGTGCCAGCAGCCCCCGGGGGTTCGATGAGCAGTTCTTC
>TRBD1|few|TRBV19|TRBJ1-5
CASSISGQDQPQHF
TGTGCCAGTAGTATTAGTGGACAGGATCAGCCCCAGCATTTT
>NA|NA|TRBV6-5|TRBJ1-6
CASSYQGTSYNSPLHF
TGTGCCAGCAGTTACCAAGGGACTTCTTATAATTCACCCCTCCACTTT
>TRBD1|medium-sized|TRBV7-2|TRBJ2-5
CASSLSFRGWQETQYF
TGTGCCAGCAGCTTATCCTTCAGGGGGTGGCAAGAGACCCAGTACTTC
>NA|NA|TRBV20-1|TRBJ1-1
CSASKSGLNTEAFF
TGCAGTGCCTCCAAGAGCGGCCTGAACACTGAAGCTTTCTTT
>TRBD1|few|TRBV6-1|TRBJ1-5
CASRHLTGGSNQPQHF
TGTGCCAGCAGGCACCTTACAGGGGGTAGCAATCAGCCCCAGCATTTT
>TRBD2|medium-sized|TRBV7-2|TRBJ2-7
CASSPRRSGVYEQYF
TGTGCCAGCAGCCCAAGGCGGAGCGGGGTATACGAGCAGTACTTC
>TRBD1|few|TRBV5-4|TRBJ1-5
CASSNRDRGYNQPQHF
TGTGCCAGCAGCAATCGGGACAGGGGTTACAATCAGCCCCAGCATTTT
>NA|once|TRBV2|TRBJ2-5
CASSEATPRLAGIQETQYF
TGTGCCAGCAGTGAGGCCACCCCGCGACTGGCGGGAATCCAAGAGACCCAGTACTTC
>NA|NA|TRBV19|TRBJ1-2
CASRLGQYYGYTF
TGTGCCAGTAGATTGGGACAATACTATGGCTACACCTTC
>TRBD2|medium-sized|TRBV7-2|TRBJ2-5
CASSLAGGTQYF
TGTGCCAGCAGCCTCGCGGGAGGGACCCAGTACTTC
>TRBD2|NA|TRBV6-2/TRBV6-3|TRBJ2-5
CASRGLAGGGETQYF
TGTGCCAGCAGAGGACTAGCGGGAGGGGGGGAGACCCAGTACTTC
>NA|few|TRBV7-9|TRBJ2-3
CASSLAQVGTDTQYF
TGTGCCAGCAGCTTAGCGCAGGTTGGCACAGATACGCAGTATTTT
>NA|NA|TRBV5-4|TRBJ2-7
CASSFGGEGFSYEQYF
TGTGCCAGCAGCTTTGGAGGAGAGGGTTTCTCCTACGAGCAGTACTTC
>TRBD1|NA|TRBV5-6|TRBJ2-1
CASSSGGAYNEQFF
TGTGCCAGCAGCTCAGGGGGAGCCTACAATGAGCAGTTCTTC
>NA|NA|TRBV6-2/TRBV6-3|TRBJ2-6
CASETGRLSGANVLTF
TGTGCCAGCGAGACAGGGAGGCTATCTGGGGCCAACGTCCTGACTTTC
>NA|NA|TRBV6-5|TRBJ1-6
CASSYTPGRTDGYNSPLHF
TGTGCCAGCAGTTACACACCCGGACGGACTGATGGGTATAATTCACCCCTCCACTTT
>NA|few|TRBV29-1|TRBJ1-5
CSVLVGGYQPQHF
TGCAGCGTTCTTGTAGGCGGGTATCAGCCCCAGCATTTT
>NA|NA|TRBV2|TRBJ1-5
CASSVGTLHQPQHF
TGTGCCAGCAGTGTCGGAACCCTCCATCAGCCCCAGCATTTT
>NA|medium-sized|TRBV6-5|TRBJ2-7
CASSYSESIPYEQYF
TGTGCCAGCAGTTACTCAGAGTCTATCCCGTACGAGCAGTACTTC
>TRBD2|NA|TRBV7-2|TRBJ2-5
CASSLEAGRETQYF
TGTGCCAGCAGCTTAGAAGCGGGACGGGAGACCCAGTACTTC
>TRBD2|medium-sized|TRBV6-1|TRBJ2-7
CASSKSSGSSYEQYF
TGTGCCAGCAGCAAATCTAGCGGGAGCTCCTACGAGCAGTACTTC
>NA|NA|TRBV6-5|TRBJ1-2
CASSYTHGYTF
TGTGCCAGCAGTTACACCCATGGCTACACCTTC
>NA|medium-sized|TRBV7-2|TRBJ2-7
CASSLHRVSEQYF
TGTGCCAGCAGCTTACACAGGGTTTCAGAGCAGTACTTC
>NA|medium-sized|TRBV7-3|TRBJ1-5
CASSFVRDSNQPQHF
TGTGCCAGCAGCTTCGTTAGGGACAGCAATCAGCCCCAGCATTTT
>NA|few|TRBV7-2|TRBJ1-1
CASSFDYGNTEAFF
TGTGCCAGCAGCTTCGATTATGGGAACACTGAAGCTTTCTTT
>TRBD1|NA|TRBV28|TRBJ1-3
CASGTASGNTIYF
TGTGCCAGCGGGACAGCCTCTGGAAACACCATATATTTT
>NA|NA|TRBV7-9|TRBJ2-3
CASSRSTDTQYF
TGTGCCAGTAGCAGGAGCACAGATACGCAGTATTTT
>NA|NA|TRBV11-2|TRBJ1-1
CASSFTGNTEAFF
TGTGCCAGCAGCTTTACAGGGAACACTGAAGCTTTCTTT
>TRBD2|NA|TRBV7-2|TRBJ2-4
CASSSESGSSTRRYF
TGTGCCAGCAGCTCCGAAAGCGGGAGCTCGACCCGGAGGTACTTC
>TRBD1|NA|TRBV12-3/TRBV12-4|TRBJ2-7
CASSLSGTGSTYEQYF
TGTGCCAGCAGTTTATCTGGGACAGGGAGTACCTACGAGCAGTACTTC
>NA|few|TRBV5-1|TRBJ2-5
CASSTGYQETQYF
TGCGCCAGCAGCACGGGGTACCAAGAGACCCAGTACTTC
>NA|NA|TRBV7-3|TRBJ2-3
CASSLRTSTDTQYF
TGTGCCAGCAGCCTTCGAACTAGCACAGATACGCAGTATTTT
>NA|few|TRBV6-1|TRBJ1-1
CASSPQEGKDVEAFF
TGTGCCAGCAGTCCCCAAGAGGGGAAAGATGTTGAAGCTTTCTTT